Listed below are T cell receptor beta chains from one sample, sequenced in a study of T cells in Graves' hyperthyroidism and ophthalmopathy. Via MiXCR, TCRdb re-called the multiplex PCR reads, giving one row per CDR3 protein. This sample has 560,000 or so distinct CDR3 sequences, with roughly 50% found just once. Sample: peripheral blood or thyroid tissue (not recorded which). The receptors here all came from a woman under 30 with Graves' hyperthyroidism. The CDR3 runs from the conserved cysteine through the conserved F or W.

j_call | v_call | cdr3_aa
TRBJ1-6 | TRBV10-3 | CASSYSSTYSPLHF
TRBJ2-5 | TRBV15 | CATSNHGTGETQYF
TRBJ1-5 | TRBV29-1 | CSFDGFNQPQHF
TRBJ1-1 | TRBV7-8 | CASSLGKVDTEAFF
TRBJ2-7 | TRBV6-1 | CASSVGTASYEQHF
TRBJ2-6 | TRBV25-1 | CASVGGPGANVLTF
TRBJ2-5 | TRBV5-1 | CASSFGGLAGGETQYF
TRBJ2-7 | TRBV7-9 | CASSLVSDEQYF
TRBJ2-7 | TRBV7-7 | CASSFSPSHEQYF
TRBJ1-1 | TRBV7-9 | CASRPQGFAEAFF
TRBJ2-5 | TRBV10-3 | CASKDRRGHPVETQYF
TRBJ1-1 | TRBV10-1 | CASSPDRVRAFF
TRBJ2-7 | TRBV7-9 | CASSSRTSVNYEQYF
TRBJ2-5 | TRBV7-7 | CASSLMAGGPQETQYF
TRBJ2-7 | TRBV19 | CSVGGRQGADEQYF
TRBJ1-5 | TRBV2 | CASTPGAGGGQPQHF
TRBJ1-4 | TRBV2 | CASRTGMEKLFF
TRBJ1-2 | TRBV29-1 | CSVEWGGYGYTF
TRBJ2-5 | TRBV19 | CASSPSGLFWETQYF
TRBJ1-4 | TRBV12-3/TRBV12-4 | CASSWTGRGEKLFF
TRBJ1-1 | TRBV12-3/TRBV12-4 | CASSWGHGAFF
TRBJ2-7 | TRBV7-9 | CASSFPNEQYF
TRBJ2-7 | TRBV20-1 | CSVPRNSYEQYF
TRBJ2-2 | TRBV7-2 | CASSNGVEGELFF
TRBJ2-7 | TRBV11-2 | CASSPLPGSKGEQYF
TRBJ1-6 | TRBV2 | CASSGPGTVNSPLHF
TRBJ1-3 | TRBV5-4 | CASSLADSGSGNTIYF
TRBJ2-7 | TRBV14 | CASSTLRGDEQYF
TRBJ1-1 | TRBV5-1 | CASSQDWNTEAFF
TRBJ1-2 | TRBV7-3 | CASSSTGSYGYTF
TRBJ2-5 | TRBV7-6 | CASSMLQAKETQYF